The rows below give T cell receptor beta chains drawn from one sample of a study of shared clonotypes between healthy human individuals. Clones were sequenced by immunoSEQ multiplex PCR, and TCRdb holds only the in-frame ones, with some missing. The data show around 2,000,000 clones, around 93% seen once. The material sequenced was naive CD8+ T cells from PBMCs. These receptors were collected from a man younger than 35 in good health. Some clones in this sample may be carry-over from other donors' samples. The CDR3 runs from the conserved cysteine through the conserved F or W. Each record gives: J gene, clone size, V gene, D gene, CDR3 DNA, CDR3 protein. D genes are given only for firm matches. Size is omitted from some rows. Given values are once, few, many or a class for expanded clones.

TRBJ1-1	NA	TRBV4-3	NA	TGCGCCAGCAGCCAAGATGGGGACATCGGTAGGACTGAAGCTTTCTTT	CASSQDGDIGRTEAFF
TRBJ2-7	NA	TRBV5-1	NA	TGCGCCAGCAGCTTGGTCCGGGACAATTACGAGCAGTACTTC	CASSLVRDNYEQYF
TRBJ2-6	NA	TRBV6-5	TRBD1	TGTGCCAGCAGTTACACCAGGGGGTTCAACGTCCTGACTTTC	CASSYTRGFNVLTF
TRBJ2-6	NA	TRBV9	TRBD1	TGTGCCAGCAGACACCCGGGACAGGGCCACTCTGGGGCCAACGTCCTGACTTTC	CASRHPGQGHSGANVLTF
TRBJ1-2	NA	TRBV7-9	NA	TGTGCCAGCAGCCAATCCCTTAGCTATGGCTACACCTTC	CASSQSLSYGYTF
TRBJ2-3	NA	TRBV28	NA	TGTGCCAGCAGCCACAAGGGGGATACGCAGTATTTT	CASSHKGDTQYF
TRBJ2-7	once	TRBV28	NA	TGTGCCAGCAGTCCCGATCGGGCTCTGCAGTACTTC	CASSPDRALQYF
TRBJ2-1	NA	TRBV10-3	NA	TGTGCCATCAGTGACCGGGAGTCCTTTTCCTACAATGAGCAGTTCTTC	CAISDRESFSYNEQFF
TRBJ2-1	NA	TRBV30	TRBD2	TGTGCCTGGAGTGTAATGGGAGCGGGAACCACCTACAATGAGCAGTTCTTC	CAWSVMGAGTTYNEQFF
TRBJ2-7	NA	TRBV2	NA	TGTGCCAGCAGTGAAATCCCAGGACTGGGGATTAACGAGCAGTACTTC	CASSEIPGLGINEQYF
TRBJ1-3	NA	TRBV7-9	NA	TGTGCCAGCAGGCAGGGAAACACCATATATTTT	CASRQGNTIYF
TRBJ2-1	NA	TRBV12-1	NA	TGTGCCAGCAGCCCCCCGAAGTTCTTC	CASSPPKFF
TRBJ2-5	NA	TRBV7-9	NA	TGTGCCAGCAGCTCGGGACGGAAGGAGTACTTC	CASSSGRKEYF
TRBJ1-3	NA	TRBV7-9	NA	TGTGCCAGCAGCCCTAGCGGGGTTCCGAACACCATATATTTT	CASSPSGVPNTIYF
TRBJ2-3	once	TRBV5-6	NA	TGTGCCAGCAGCTCGTCAGGGTCCCATAGCACAGATACGCAGTATTTT	CASSSSGSHSTDTQYF
TRBJ2-7	NA	TRBV6-1	NA	TGTGCCAGCAATTGGGGCAGGGCCGAGCAGTACTTC	CASNWGRAEQYF
TRBJ2-3	NA	TRBV5-6	TRBD1	TGTGCCAGCAGCCCGGATCAGGGACAGAGCACAGATACGCAGTATTTT	CASSPDQGQSTDTQYF
TRBJ2-7	NA	TRBV6-6	TRBD1	TGTGCCAGCAGTTACTCCAACCAGGGACAGGGCTACGAGCAGTACTTC	CASSYSNQGQGYEQYF
TRBJ1-1	NA	TRBV28	NA	TGTGCCAGCAGTTTCGGGCAGGTGCCCCAGTACACTGAAGCTTTCTTT	CASSFGQVPQYTEAFF
TRBJ2-7	NA	TRBV9	TRBD2	TGTGCCAGCAGCGACGGACTAGCGGGAGGGTACGAGCAGTACTTC	CASSDGLAGGYEQYF
TRBJ2-1	NA	TRBV7-9	NA	TGTGCCAGCAGCTTAGAGTTCGGGGGTACCCCCTACAATGAGCAGTTCTTC	CASSLEFGGTPYNEQFF
TRBJ2-1	NA	TRBV5-1	NA	TGCGCCAGCAGCTTGGCCGTGGGCTATGAGCAGTTCTTC	CASSLAVGYEQFF
TRBJ2-1	NA	TRBV21-1	NA	TGTGCCAGCAGCACAAGGGGGCGCCTAGCGGGGTACAATGAGCAGTTCTTC	CASSTRGRLAGYNEQFF
TRBJ2-1	NA	TRBV4-1	NA	TGCGCCAGCACCCCGAAGGGAGGAGGGTCCTACAATGAGCAGTTCTTC	CASTPKGGGSYNEQFF
TRBJ2-3	NA	TRBV5-8	NA	TGTGCCAGCAGCAGTCCCTCCTGGACTAGCACAGATACGCAGTATTTT	CASSSPSWTSTDTQYF